The sequence of this TCR beta chain was determined in a study of cytomegalovirus exposure and HLA in healthy donors. It was with 60 Vbeta and 13 Jbeta primers that the PCR ran. Some clones are missing from TCRdb's copy, which holds only in-frame ones; the method was immunoSEQ multiplex PCR. The sample lists over 150,000 clones; around 80% were seen once. Germline assignment: CDR1 LNHDA and CDR2 SQIVND (reference sequence). With 3 bases removed from V and 6 bases from J, the gap between germline ends came to 9 bases. This CDR3 comprises 13 residues. V is TRBV19 and J is TRBJ2-1; D is uncertain. Source material: PBMCs. This receptor was taken from a boy aged 2-15 years in good health and CMV-seronegative. The CDR3 here is CASSIYAGNEQFF. The CDR3 DNA reads as TGTGCCAGTAGTATCTACGCCGGCAATGAGCAGTTCTTC.